The T cell receptor beta chain described here comes from a study of early T cells in non-severe SARS-CoV-2 infection. TCRdb used MiXCR to reprocess the 5' RACE reads, holding one entry per CDR3 protein. The table lists 70,000 to 80,000 distinct CDR3 sequences, roughly 12% of them singletons, with less than 3% in the top ten. V gave up 4 bases and J gave up 10 bases; unmatched junction bases: 5. This CDR3 region has 14 residues. Per germline, CDR1 SGHVS and CDR2 FQNEAQ. V usage is TRBV7-8 and J usage is TRBJ1-6, with 9 positions matching TRBD1. Sample: whole blood, taken at baseline. The receptor comes from an adult who was a healthcare worker with PCR-confirmed SARS-CoV-2 infection or an uninfected control (not recorded which). The CDR3 loop reads CASSSRTGDSPLHF. The CDR3 nucleotides are TGTGCCAGCAGCTCCCGGACAGGGGACTCACCCCTCCACTTT.